These T cell receptor beta chains were read from a single sample in a study of T-cell memory formation after mild COVID-19. TCRdb re-called the 5' RACE reads through MiXCR, storing one row per CDR3 protein. This table has 350,000 to 450,000 distinct CDR3 sequences, about 20% appearing once. Source material: PBMCs or a T cell subset sorted from them (not recorded which). The receptors shown here come from an adult woman who had mild COVID-19 (a few samples of this study predate the infection). Cell type and time point are not known. Both conserved end residues are part of each CDR3. A D gene is named only where the DNA matches it firmly. The size of a clone is reported for some rows only, either as once, few or many, or as a class for expanded clones.

abundance	v_gene	j_gene	d_gene	CDR3aa	CDR3nt
few	TRBV24-1	TRBJ1-2	.	CATSDTGTKANYGYTF	TGTGCCACCAGTGATACCGGGACAAAAGCTAACTATGGCTACACCTTC
few	TRBV27	TRBJ2-1	.	CASRSARSYNEQFF	TGTGCCAGCAGATCGGCCCGCTCCTACAATGAGCAGTTCTTC
.	TRBV7-9	TRBJ2-3	.	CASSLVSSLGDTQYF	TGTGCCAGCAGCTTAGTATCTAGCCTCGGGGATACGCAGTATTTT
few	TRBV7-2	TRBJ1-5	.	CASSPDNSNQPQHF	TGTGCCAGCAGCCCGGACAATAGCAATCAGCCCCAGCATTTT
once	TRBV6-1	TRBJ2-5	TRBD1	CASSGDRGKTQYF	TGTGCCAGCAGTGGTGACAGGGGAAAGACCCAGTACTTC
few	TRBV7-8	TRBJ1-1	.	CASSLAPGGQGRNTEAFF	TGTGCCAGCAGCTTAGCACCCGGTGGGCAGGGGCGAAACACTGAAGCTTTCTTT
once	TRBV7-2	TRBJ2-3	.	CASSPQGGPPYF	TGTGCCAGCAGCCCCCAGGGGGGGCCACCGTATTTT
few	TRBV3-1	TRBJ2-1	.	CASSLGQPKLNEQFF	TGTGCCAGCAGCCTGGGACAACCAAAACTCAATGAGCAGTTCTTC
.	TRBV15	TRBJ1-5	TRBD1	CATSKGQGWSQPQHF	TGTGCCACCAGCAAAGGACAGGGATGGAGTCAGCCCCAGCATTTT
many	TRBV5-1	TRBJ1-3	.	CASSPYSYGNTIYF	TGCGCCAGCAGCCCATACAGCTATGGAAACACCATATATTTT
few	TRBV4-2	TRBJ2-3	TRBD2	CASSLLLASGQSTDTQYF	TGTGCCAGCAGCCTGCTACTCGCTAGCGGGCAAAGCACAGATACGCAGTATTTT
.	TRBV7-9	TRBJ2-7	TRBD2	CASSLATGLHLYEQYF	TGTGCCAGCAGCTTAGCCACGGGACTACACCTCTACGAGCAGTACTTC
few	TRBV24-1	TRBJ1-1	.	CATSGGPQGKAFF	TGTGCCACCAGTGGGGGCCCACAGGGTAAAGCTTTCTTT
few	TRBV6-6	TRBJ1-5	.	CASSYSTAGWGSNQPQHF	TGTGCCAGCAGTTACTCGACAGCAGGGTGGGGTAGCAATCAGCCCCAGCATTTT
.	TRBV3-1	TRBJ1-5	TRBD1	CASSQGTGEIQPQHF	TGTGCCAGCAGCCAAGGGACAGGGGAGATTCAGCCCCAGCATTTT
.	TRBV4-2	TRBJ2-7	TRBD2	CASSQDPGRGTSSYEQYF	TGTGCCAGCAGCCAGGACCCCGGGAGGGGGACCAGCTCCTACGAGCAGTACTTC
.	TRBV12-3/TRBV12-4	TRBJ2-1	.	CASSPPGGPVVYEQFF	TGTGCCAGCAGCCCACCCGGGGGGCCCGTAGTCTATGAGCAGTTCTTC
.	TRBV7-2	TRBJ1-1	.	CASSLGPFSEAFF	TGTGCCAGCAGCTTAGGCCCTTTTTCTGAAGCTTTCTTT
.	TRBV14	TRBJ1-2	.	CASSLRLRDYGYTF	TGTGCCAGCAGCCTCCGGCTACGGGACTATGGCTACACCTTC
.	TRBV5-1	TRBJ1-2	TRBD1	CASSLDRQGSYGYTF	TGCGCCAGCAGCTTGGATAGACAGGGATCCTATGGCTACACCTTC
few	TRBV20-1	TRBJ2-5	.	CSARVDRMQETQYF	TGCAGTGCTAGAGTCGACAGAATGCAAGAGACCCAGTACTTC
few	TRBV7-2	TRBJ1-1	.	CASRWGGATEAFF	TGTGCCAGCAGGTGGGGCGGGGCCACTGAAGCTTTCTTT
.	TRBV4-2	TRBJ2-7	.	CASSQETRIDEQYF	TGTGCCAGCAGCCAAGAAACTAGAATAGACGAGCAGTACTTC
.	TRBV4-3	TRBJ2-1	TRBD2	CASSGSGTPSSYNEQFF	TGCGCCAGCAGCGGTAGCGGGACCCCGAGCTCCTACAATGAGCAGTTCTTC
few	TRBV20-1	TRBJ2-7	TRBD1	CSARGQGVYEQYF	TGCAGTGCTAGGGGACAGGGGGTATACGAGCAGTACTTC
few	TRBV12-3/TRBV12-4	TRBJ1-2	.	CASSSALYGYTF	TGTGCCAGCAGTTCGGCCCTCTATGGCTACACCTTC
.	TRBV25-1	TRBJ1-5	.	CASSESGSNQPQHF	TGTGCCAGCAGTGAATCTGGGAGCAATCAGCCCCAGCATTTT
.	TRBV5-1	TRBJ2-2	TRBD1	CASSLAPGQGLTGELFF	TGCGCCAGCAGCTTAGCTCCGGGACAGGGCCTCACCGGGGAGCTGTTTTTT
.	TRBV4-2	TRBJ2-5	TRBD2	CASSHRGTSGRGETQYF	TGTGCCAGCAGCCACCGCGGGACTAGCGGGAGGGGAGAGACCCAGTACTTC
few	TRBV7-6	TRBJ2-6	.	CASSLEVGVSGANVLTF	TGTGCCAGCAGCTTAGAGGTGGGGGTCTCTGGGGCCAACGTCCTGACTTTC
.	TRBV12-3/TRBV12-4	TRBJ2-3	TRBD2	CASSFGGGARNTQYF	TGTGCCAGCAGTTTCGGCGGGGGGGCCCGAAATACGCAGTATTTT
.	TRBV6-1	TRBJ2-7	TRBD1	CASSELFGTVGDEQYF	TGTGCCAGCAGTGAACTATTTGGGACAGTGGGGGACGAGCAGTACTTC
few	TRBV7-9	TRBJ2-2	.	CASSLAGPGTGELFF	TGTGCCAGCAGCTTAGCGGGACCGGGCACCGGGGAGCTGTTTTTT